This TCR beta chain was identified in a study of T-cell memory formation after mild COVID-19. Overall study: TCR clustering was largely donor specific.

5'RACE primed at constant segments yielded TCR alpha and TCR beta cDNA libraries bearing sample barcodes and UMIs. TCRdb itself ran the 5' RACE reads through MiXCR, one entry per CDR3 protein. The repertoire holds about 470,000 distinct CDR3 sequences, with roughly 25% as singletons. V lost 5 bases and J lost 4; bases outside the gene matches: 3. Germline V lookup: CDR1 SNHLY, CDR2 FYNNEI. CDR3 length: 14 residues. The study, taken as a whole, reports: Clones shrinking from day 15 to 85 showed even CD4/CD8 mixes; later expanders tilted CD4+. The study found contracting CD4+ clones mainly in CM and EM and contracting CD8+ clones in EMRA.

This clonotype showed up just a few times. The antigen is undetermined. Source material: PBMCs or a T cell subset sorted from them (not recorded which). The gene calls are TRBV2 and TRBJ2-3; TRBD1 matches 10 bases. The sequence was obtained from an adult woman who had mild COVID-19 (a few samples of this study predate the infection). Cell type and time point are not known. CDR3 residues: CASSRTGGADTQYF. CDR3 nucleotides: TGTGCCAGCAGTCGGACAGGGGGGGCAGATACGCAGTATTTT.